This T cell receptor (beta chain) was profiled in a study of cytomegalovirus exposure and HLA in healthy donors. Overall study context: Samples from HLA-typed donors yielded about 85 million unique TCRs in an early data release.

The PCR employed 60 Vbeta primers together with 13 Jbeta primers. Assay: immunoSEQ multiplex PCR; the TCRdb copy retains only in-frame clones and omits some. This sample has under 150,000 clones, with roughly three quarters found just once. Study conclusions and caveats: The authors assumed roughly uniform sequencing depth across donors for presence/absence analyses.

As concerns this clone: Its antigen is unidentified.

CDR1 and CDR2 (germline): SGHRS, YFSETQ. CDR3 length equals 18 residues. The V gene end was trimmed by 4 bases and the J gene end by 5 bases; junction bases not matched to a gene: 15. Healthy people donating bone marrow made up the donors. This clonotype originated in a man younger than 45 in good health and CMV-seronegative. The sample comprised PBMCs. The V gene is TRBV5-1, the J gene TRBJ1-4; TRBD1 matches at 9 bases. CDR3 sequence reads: CASSPRGQGVGGNEKLFF. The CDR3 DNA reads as TGCGCCAGCAGCCCGAGGGGACAGGGCGTAGGAGGGAATGAAAAACTGTTTTTT.